This T cell receptor (beta chain) comes out of a study of blood T cells in healthy people across ages. Germline V CDR1 and CDR2: SQVTM, ANQGSEA. CDR3 size: 14 residues. V gave up 4 bases and J gave up 3 bases, with 14 bases separating them. Caucasian, healthy and from Russia, the donors were aged between about 6 and 100. Next came a second PCR, run for about 6 to 11 cycles, which used a sample-barcoded 5' primer along with a J-beta primer mix. TCRdb fed the 5' RACE reads into MiXCR, producing one record per CDR3 protein. The sample carries fewer than 800,000 distinct CDR3 sequences, more than 20% recorded once. These data are also associated with another study on T cells of mothers and their children. Per that paper: Related mother-child pairs showed slightly, non-significantly higher overlap than unrelated pairs.

This receptor was obtained from a boy between 5 and 17 years old in good health. What was sequenced was blood. V and J are TRBV29-1 and TRBJ2-3; D is uncertain. The CDR3 protein is CSVADRLSTDTQYF. DNA of the CDR3: TGCAGCGTTGCCGATCGGTTATCTACAGATACGCAGTATTTT.